The 16 T cell receptor beta chains listed next were all sequenced from one sample in a study of cytomegalovirus exposure and HLA in healthy donors. Primers included in the PCR were 60 Vbeta and 13 Jbeta primers. The method was immunoSEQ multiplex PCR; TCRdb's version includes in-frame clones alone and lacks a portion of them. This sample has about 120,000 clones; 70% to 75% occur once, and the top ten carry 1.5% to 2%. The sample taken for sequencing was PBMCs. Source of these receptors: a woman aged 18-29 years in good health and CMV-seronegative.

This clone was detected only once. The chain uses TRBV19 and TRBJ1-1; 8 bases line up with TRBD1. Germline loops: CDR1 LNHDA, CDR2 SQIVND (reference sequence). This CDR3 is built from 16 residues. V shed 5 bases and J 1 base; nucleotides not matched to a gene: 9. CDR3 DNA: TGTGCCAGTAGTTGGGCGGGCAGGGGGCCGAACACTGAAGCTTTCTTT. This sequence encodes CASSWAGRGPNTEAFF.

This clone turned up a few times. The chain is built from TRBV4-1 and TRBJ2-1, with D unresolved. Trimming pared 0 bases from V and 3 bases from J, leaving 12 bases between. Germline V gene data show CDR1 as MGHRA and CDR2 as YSYEKL. CDR3 length: 16 residues. The DNA of the CDR3 is TGCGCCAGCAGCCAAGATACGGGTGCCGGCTACAATGAGCAGTTCTTC. Translating gives CASSQDTGAGYNEQFF.

This chain links TRBV6-1 with TRBJ2-6; no reliable D call. CDR1 MNHNS and CDR2 SASEGT come from the germline V gene. Trimming pared 3 bases from V and 2 bases from J, leaving 8 bases between. This CDR3 region has 15 residues. The CDR3: CASSEEWAGANVLTF. CDR3 bases: TGTGCCAGCAGTGAGGAGTGGGCTGGGGCCAACGTCCTGACTTTC.

The chain carries TRBV6-1 and TRBJ1-2; D not resolved. Germline V CDR1 and CDR2: MNHNS, SASEGT. The CDR3 has 17 residues. V was cut by 1 base and J by 4 bases, with 19 bases left in between. The CDR3 DNA reads TGTGCCAGCAGTGAAGTTGAGGCAAGTCTTGTCCCCTATGGCTACACCTTC. Amino acids: CASSEVEASLVPYGYTF.

The rearrangement links TRBV5-1 to TRBJ2-5, with D possibly being TRBD1 (6 bases). V shed 6 bases and J shed 3 bases, with 12 bases lying between them. This CDR3 has 13 residues. Germline CDR1 and CDR2: SGHRS and YFSETQ. The CDR3 DNA is TGCGCCAGCACCGGGGACATCGAAGAGACCCAGTACTTC. Translating it yields CASTGDIEETQYF.

There are a few counts of this clone. The genes are TRBV18 and TRBJ1-5; D not certain. Germline values: CDR1 KGHSH, CDR2 LQKENI. Trimming took off 3 bases at V and 3 bases at J, with 9 bases between the two ends. The CDR3 runs to 14 residues. CDR3: CASSPPGDNQPQHF. Here the CDR3 DNA reads TGTGCCAGCTCACCGCCAGGCGACAATCAGCCCCAGCATTTT. The whole variable domain, filled in from reference TRBV18 and TRBJ1-5, reads NAGVMQNPRHLVRRRGQEARLRCSPMKGHSHVYWYRQLPEEGLKFMVYLQKENIIDESGMPKERFSAEFPKEGPSILRIQQVVRGDSAAYFCASSPPGDNQPQHFGDGTRLSIL.

The rearrangement joins TRBV15 to TRBJ2-5; 9 nucleotides match TRBD1. The J call is uncertain, as TRBJ2-7 better fits the DNA end. Germline V gives CDR1 LNHNV, CDR2 YYDKDF (reference sequence). The CDR3 has 14 amino acids. The CDR3 is CATNPDRGADEQYF. CDR3 nucleotide sequence: TGTGCCACCAACCCGGACAGGGGAGCCGACGAGCAGTACTTC.

The chain joins TRBV28 to TRBJ1-1, with a possible D match to TRBD1 (6 bases). V dropped 10 bases and J dropped 2 bases, with 20 bases sitting between them. This CDR3 is 15 amino acids long. Germline V lookup: CDR1 MDHEN, CDR2 SYDVKM. CDR3 sequence reads: CATAGVSIGNTEAFF. In nucleotides, the CDR3 is TGTGCCACGGCAGGGGTCTCAATAGGTAACACTGAAGCTTTCTTT.

This rearrangement joins TRBV29-1 to TRBJ2-5; 9 bases align to TRBD2. Per germline, CDR1 SQVTM and CDR2 ANQGSEA. After removal of 4 bases from V and 5 bases from J, the junction contained 5 bases not matched to a gene. There are 13 residues in the CDR3. The DNA of the CDR3 is TGCAGCGTTGCACTAGCGGGCGGTGAGACCCAGTACTTC. Translating gives CSVALAGGETQYF.

Comment on this clone: At one boundary the junction diverges from the germline segment, which might be a read error. Additional DNA sequences in this sample encode the identical CDR3. The rearrangement links TRBV13 to TRBJ1-1; TRBD1 matches 10 bases. Germline V gene data show CDR1 as PRHDT and CDR2 as FYEKMQ (reference sequence). The CDR3 runs to 17 residues. CDR3 region: CASSDITGTGAFTEAFF. CDR3 nucleotides: TGCGCCAGCAGCGACATTACCGGGACAGGGGCCTTCACTGAAGCTTTCTTT. The entire variable domain, with the rest obtained from reference TRBV13 and TRBJ1-1, is as follows: AAGVIQSPRHLIKEKRETATLKCYPIPRHDTVYWYQQGPGQDPQFLISFYEKMQSDKGSIPDRFSAQQFSDYHSELNMSSLELGDSALYFCASSDITGTGAFTEAFFGQGTRLTVV.

V gene TRBV5-6 combines with J gene TRBJ2-6; the D gene is possibly TRBD2 (5 bases). The CDR3 runs to 15 residues. Trimming cost V 1 base and J 4 bases, with 9 bases left between them. Per the germline V gene, CDR1 is SGHDT and CDR2 is YYEEEE. The CDR3 DNA is TGTGCCAGCAGCTTGCAAGGGAGAGGGGCCAACGTCCTGACTTTC. Its translation: CASSLQGRGANVLTF.

V and J are TRBV12-5 and TRBJ2-2; D is perhaps TRBD1 (5 bases). Between the trimmed V and J ends, which lost 6 bases and 0 bases, there was a span of 8 bases. This CDR3 has 14 amino acids. Germline values: CDR1 LGHNT, CDR2 FRNRAP. The CDR3 nucleotides read TGTGCTAGTGGAGACAGTCCGAACACCGGGGAGCTGTTTTTT. This translates into CASGDSPNTGELFF.

The chain links TRBV10-3 to TRBJ1-1; TRBD1 agrees at 8 bases. This CDR3 has 13 residues. V was pared by 10 bases and J by 1 base, with 5 bases of the junction left unmatched. Germline V gene data show CDR1 as ENHRY and CDR2 as SYGVKD. The CDR3 loop reads CATWTGPNTEAFF. CDR3 bases: TGTGCCACGTGGACAGGGCCGAACACTGAAGCTTTCTTT.

V usage is TRBV2 and J usage is TRBJ1-1, with D perhaps matching TRBD1 (5 bases). This CDR3 comprises 14 residues. Trimming removed 7 bases from V and 1 base from J, with 13 bases in between. Per the germline V gene, CDR1 is SNHLY and CDR2 is FYNNEI. CDR3 DNA sequence: TGTGCCAGCAAGGGGTCAAGGGGGAACACTGAAGCTTTCTTT. It is translated as CASKGSRGNTEAFF.

The gene calls are TRBV6-5 and TRBJ1-2; D ambiguous. Germline V gene lookup returns CDR1 MNHEY and CDR2 SVGAGI. The CDR3 totals 13 residues. V was pared by 2 bases and J by 2 bases, with 6 bases between. The CDR3 loop is CASSYRVNYGYTF. The CDR3, as DNA: TGTGCCAGCAGTTACCGCGTCAACTATGGCTACACCTTC.

The chain links TRBV4-1 to TRBJ1-4, with TRBD1 matching 9 bases. Germline V gives CDR1 MGHRA, CDR2 YSYEKL. V shed 3 bases, J shed 5 bases, and the junction held 4 bases outside the gene matches. This CDR3 is built from 15 residues. The CDR3 loop reads CASSQAGTGNEKLFF. CDR3 nucleotide sequence: TGCGCCAGCAGCCAGGCCGGGACAGGGAATGAAAAACTGTTTTTT.